These T cell receptor beta chains were read from a single sample in a study of OX40 agonist ivuxolimab in advanced cancers. Some clones are missing from TCRdb's copy, which holds only in-frame ones; the method was immunoSEQ multiplex PCR. Of approximately 74,000 clones detected, 75% to 95% appear once; the ten largest clones hold 0.5% to 0.55%. Specimen: CD4+ or CD8+ T cells sorted from blood, collected in a trial of the OX40 agonist ivuxolimab. These receptors were taken from an adult with an advanced solid tumor such as melanoma, head and neck, liver or kidney cancer. The CDR3 runs from the conserved cysteine through the conserved F or W. The D gene is left open where the match is weak. For some rows the clone size is stated as once, few or many, or as a class when expanded; others skip it.

CDR3nt	CDR3aa	j_gene	v_gene	abundance	d_gene
TGTGCCAGCTCACCAGGGTCGTCTGGAAACACCATATATTTT	CASSPGSSGNTIYF	TRBJ1-3	TRBV18	NA	NA
TGTGCCAGCAGTGAACTGGGAGGGCCTTCACCCCTCCACTTT	CASSELGGPSPLHF	TRBJ1-6	TRBV2	NA	NA
TGTGCCAGCAGTCCCAACGGGGGTAGCAATCAGCCCCAGCATTTT	CASSPNGGSNQPQHF	TRBJ1-5	TRBV6-1	NA	NA
TGTGCCAGCACCCGGGGAGTCGAACTGGGCTACACCTTC	CASTRGVELGYTF	TRBJ1-2	TRBV28	NA	NA
TGTGCCAGCAGTGCAACAGGTTCCACCACGGCGCAGTACTTC	CASSATGSTTAQYF	TRBJ2-7	TRBV9	NA	NA
TGTGCCAGCAGCTCCGACCGGACAGGGGGCACAGATACGCAGTATTTT	CASSSDRTGGTDTQYF	TRBJ2-3	TRBV28	NA	TRBD1
TGTGCCAGCTCACCTGGTCCAGGGTCTAATTCACCCCTCCACTTT	CASSPGPGSNSPLHF	TRBJ1-6	TRBV18	NA	NA
TGTGCCTGGATCGCCCCCGGGGGTGTTCAAGAGACCCAGTACTTC	CAWIAPGGVQETQYF	TRBJ2-5	TRBV30	NA	NA
TGTGCCAGTAGTATTTTGGGGACAGGGCCGGGAGCCCAGCATTTT	CASSILGTGPGAQHF	TRBJ1-5	TRBV19	NA	TRBD1
TGTGCCAGCAGTTCAGGCGGGATAGGCTACGAGCAGTACTTC	CASSSGGIGYEQYF	TRBJ2-7	TRBV7-2	NA	NA
TGTGCCTGGAGTGTGGGGGGTAGTAATGAAAAACTGTTTTTT	CAWSVGGSNEKLFF	TRBJ1-4	TRBV30	once	NA
TGTGCCAGCTCACCAGAGAAGGGGGTAGGGGAGCAGTTCTTC	CASSPEKGVGEQFF	TRBJ2-1	TRBV18	once	NA
TGTGCCAGCAGTCAGGGAAACACTGAAGCTTTCTTT	CASSQGNTEAFF	TRBJ1-1	TRBV4-2	NA	NA
TGTGCCAGCTCACCGAGTTGGGGTACTAATGAAAAACTGTTTTTT	CASSPSWGTNEKLFF	TRBJ1-4	TRBV18	NA	NA